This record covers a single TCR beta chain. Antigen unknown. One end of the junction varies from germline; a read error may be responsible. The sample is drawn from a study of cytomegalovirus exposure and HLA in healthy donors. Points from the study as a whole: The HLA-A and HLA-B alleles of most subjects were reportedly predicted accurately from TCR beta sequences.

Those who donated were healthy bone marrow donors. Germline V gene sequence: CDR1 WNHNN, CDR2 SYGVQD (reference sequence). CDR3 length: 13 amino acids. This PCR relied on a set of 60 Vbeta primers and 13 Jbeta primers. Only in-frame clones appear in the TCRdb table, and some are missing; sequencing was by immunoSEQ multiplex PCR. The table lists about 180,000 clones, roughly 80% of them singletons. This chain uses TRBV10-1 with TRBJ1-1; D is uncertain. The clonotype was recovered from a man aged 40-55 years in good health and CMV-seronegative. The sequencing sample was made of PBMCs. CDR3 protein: CASSESRNAEAFF. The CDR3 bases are TGCGCCAGCAGTGAGTCCAGGAACGCTGAAGCTTTCTTT.